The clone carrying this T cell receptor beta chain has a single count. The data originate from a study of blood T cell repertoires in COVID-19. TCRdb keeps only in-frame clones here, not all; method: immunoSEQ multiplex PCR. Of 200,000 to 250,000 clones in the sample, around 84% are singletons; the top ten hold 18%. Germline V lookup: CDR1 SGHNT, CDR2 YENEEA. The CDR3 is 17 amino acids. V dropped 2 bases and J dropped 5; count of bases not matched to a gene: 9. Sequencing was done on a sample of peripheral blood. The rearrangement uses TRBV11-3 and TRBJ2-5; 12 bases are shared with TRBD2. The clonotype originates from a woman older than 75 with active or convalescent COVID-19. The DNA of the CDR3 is TGTGCCAGCAGCTTAATTTATACGACTAGCGGGGGTGAGACCCAGTACTTC. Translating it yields CASSLIYTTSGGETQYF.